The 31 T cell receptor beta chains presented below share a single source sample, sequenced in a study of blood T cell repertoires in COVID-19. Produced via immunoSEQ multiplex PCR; TCRdb's table is partial and in-frame only. The repertoire has over 350,000 clones, roughly 90% of them found once; the top ten carry approximately 1%. Sequencing input: PBMCs or T cells enriched from blood (not recorded which). Every receptor here comes from a woman aged 25 to 45 with acute COVID-19.

The rearrangement links TRBV7-9 to TRBJ2-3; 9 bases align to TRBD1. CDR3 length equals 16 residues. With 5 bases clipped from V and 2 bases from J, the junction kept 8 bases outside the gene matches. In germline, CDR1 is SEHNR, CDR2 FQNEAQ (reference sequence). CDR3 in amino acids: CASSEGQGLATDTQYF. The DNA for the CDR3 is TGTGCCAGCAGCGAGGGACAGGGCTTGGCCACAGATACGCAGTATTTT.

Remarks on this clone: Other DNA variants within this sample encode the same CDR3. The rearrangement uses TRBV9 and TRBJ1-3; no clear D. V lost 0 bases and J lost 2, with 9 bases in between. The germline V gene has CDR1 SGDLS and CDR2 YYNGEE. CDR3 length: 15 residues. CDR3 amino acids: CASSVAGGTGNTIYF. CDR3 nucleotide sequence: TGTGCCAGCAGCGTAGCCGGAGGGACTGGAAACACCATATATTTT.

This clone came up a few times. V is TRBV12-3 or TRBV12-4 and J is TRBJ1-1; TRBD1 might be the D (6 bases). This CDR3 spans 13 amino acids. The V gene lost 3 bases and the J gene lost 4 bases, with 9 bases spanning the gap. The CDR3 DNA reads TGTGCCAGCAGTTTCGGGGGGGCCACTGAAGCTTTCTTT. Translated: CASSFGGATEAFF.

The V call is TRBV27, the J call TRBJ2-7; 7 bases line up with TRBD2. V trimming: 3 bases; J trimming: 2 bases; junction bases outside the gene matches: 4. Germline loops: CDR1 MNHEY, CDR2 SMNVEV (reference sequence). The CDR3 is made up of 14 amino acids. As DNA, the CDR3 is TGTGCCAGCAGTTTCACGGGGGGACCCTACGAGCAGTACTTC. This gives the protein CASSFTGGPYEQYF.

This sequence joins TRBV30 and TRBJ1-4, with D tentatively TRBD1 (5 bases). The germline V gene encodes CDR1 GTSNPN and CDR2 SVGIG (reference sequence). The V end was cut by 0 bases, the J end by 4 bases, with 15 bases between. The CDR3 is made up of 16 amino acids. The chain's CDR3 is CAWSVRGRPRNEKLFF. The CDR3 region has the DNA TGTGCCTGGAGTGTACGGGGGAGGCCGCGTAATGAAAAACTGTTTTTT. Looking up the rest from reference TRBV30 and TRBJ1-4 gives the full variable domain: SQTIHQWPATLVQPVGSPLSLECTVEGTSNPNLYWYRQAAGRGLQLLFYSVGIGQISSEVPQNLSASRPQDRQFILSSKKLLLSDSGFYLCAWSVRGRPRNEKLFFGSGTQLSVL.

This clone showed up just once. The chain carries TRBV5-5 and TRBJ2-6, with TRBD1 matching 11 bases. CDR3 size: 17 residues. Germline V gives CDR1 SGHKS, CDR2 YYEKEE (reference sequence). Germline trimming cut 4 bases from V and 2 bases from J; bases unmatched to any gene: 5. CDR3 loop: CASSGRTGGAGANVLTF. CDR3 bases: TGTGCCAGCAGCGGAAGGACAGGGGGCGCTGGGGCCAACGTCCTGACTTTC. Looking up the rest from reference TRBV5-5 and TRBJ2-6 gives the full variable domain: DAGVTQSPTHLIKTRGQQVTLRCSPISGHKSVSWYQQVLGQGPQFIFQYYEKEERGRGNFPDRFSARQFPNYSSELNVNALLLGDSALYLCASSGRTGGAGANVLTFGAGSRLTVL.

V and J are TRBV10-3 and TRBJ2-1; TRBD2 is a possible D gene (5 bases). The germline V and J ends were trimmed by 11 bases and 1 base, with 15 bases remaining between them. This CDR3 comprises 14 residues. CDR1 is ENHRY and CDR2 is SYGVKD in the germline V gene. The CDR3 loop is CASKTGGSYNEQFF. The CDR3 region has the DNA TGTGCCTCAAAAACCGGAGGATCCTACAATGAGCAGTTCTTC.

The J gene is TRBJ2-2, the V gene TRBV5-5; 7 bases align to TRBD1. Trimming removed 4 bases from V and 3 bases from J; junction bases left unmatched: 9. Per germline, CDR1 SGHKS and CDR2 YYEKEE (reference sequence). The CDR3 contains 16 residues. For the CDR3, the DNA is TGTGCCAGCAGCCCCGGGGACAGAGGATACACCGGGGAGCTGTTTTTT. The encoded protein is CASSPGDRGYTGELFF.

The V gene is TRBV30, the J gene TRBJ2-5; tentatively, D is TRBD1 (6 bases). This CDR3 comprises 14 residues. V lost 0 bases and J lost 3, with 11 bases in between. Germline-derived CDR1 and CDR2 are GTSNPN and SVGIG (reference sequence). Here the CDR3 reads CAWSVGAQEETQYF. CDR3 nucleotides: TGTGCCTGGAGTGTGGGGGCGCAAGAAGAGACCCAGTACTTC.

The genes are TRBV10-3 and TRBJ1-6; 10 bases are a match to TRBD1. The CDR3 covers 14 residues. Germline assignment: CDR1 ENHRY and CDR2 SYGVKD. Unmatched junction bases numbered 3, after V lost 6 bases and J lost 7 bases. This CDR3 is CAISRGQGNSPLHF. As DNA, the CDR3 is TGTGCCATCAGCCGGGGACAGGGGAATTCACCCCTCCACTTT.

The V call is TRBV12-5, the J call TRBJ1-3; D not resolved. The CDR3 has 16 amino acids. With 3 bases removed from V and 2 bases from J, the gap between germline ends came to 14 bases. Looked up from germline, CDR1 is LGHNT and CDR2 is FRNRAP. The DNA for the CDR3 is TGTGCTAGTGGTTTAACCCTGACGGGAGCTGGAAACACCATATATTTT. Residues: CASGLTLTGAGNTIYF.

The gene calls are TRBV10-3 and TRBJ2-7; the match to TRBD1 covers 9 bases. The CDR3 contains 14 residues. Germline CDR1 is ENHRY and CDR2 is SYGVKD. V was pared by 7 bases and J by 2 bases, with 6 bases of the junction left unmatched. In nucleotides, the CDR3 is TGTGCCATCACCCGGGGGACAGGGACCTACGAGCAGTACTTC. Translated, it gives CAITRGTGTYEQYF.

This chain links TRBV5-1 with TRBJ2-7, with D maybe TRBD2 (5 bases). The V end lost 0 bases, the J end lost 4 bases, and 14 bases lay between the germline ends. CDR1 is SGHRS and CDR2 is YFSETQ in the germline V gene. The length of the CDR3 is 15 residues. The CDR3: CASSLAALRGYEQYF. CDR3 DNA: TGCGCCAGCAGCTTGGCCGCGCTCCGGGGATACGAGCAGTACTTC. Looking up the rest from reference TRBV5-1 and TRBJ2-7 gives the full variable domain: KAGVTQTPRYLIKTRGQQVTLSCSPISGHRSVSWYQQTPGQGLQFLFEYFSETQRNKGNFPGRFSGRQFSNSRSEMNVSTLELGDSALYLCASSLAALRGYEQYFGPGTRLTVT.

This clone was recorded only once. The chain is built from TRBV5-1 and TRBJ1-2; a possible D gene is TRBD1 (5 bases). The length of the CDR3 is 14 residues. Trimming removed 0 bases at V and 8 bases at J, with 14 bases between. Per the germline V gene, CDR1 is SGHRS and CDR2 is YFSETQ. In DNA, the CDR3 is TGCGCCAGCAGCTTGGTTCAGGGAAGTAGCGGCTACACCTTC. It encodes CASSLVQGSSGYTF.

The chain has TRBV7-7 and TRBJ2-5, with D possibly being TRBD1 (6 bases). Germline-derived CDR1 and CDR2 are SSHAT and FNYEAQ (reference sequence). Trimming took off 2 bases at V and 4 bases at J, with 17 bases between the two ends. This CDR3 has 16 residues. The CDR3 bases are TGTGCCAGCAGCTTACAACCTCAGGGGAATGGAGAGACCCAGTACTTC. Its translation is CASSLQPQGNGETQYF.

The chain is built from TRBV7-2 and TRBJ1-2; D ambiguous. The V end was cut by 2 bases, the J end by 0 bases, with 10 bases between. From germline, CDR1 is SGHTA and CDR2 FQGNSA. The CDR3 loop spans 15 amino acids. The CDR3 nucleotides are TGTGCCAGCAGCTTAATCCCGGAGCCTAACTATGGCTACACCTTC. Amino acid sequence: CASSLIPEPNYGYTF.

J is TRBJ2-3 and V is TRBV10-2; TRBD2 matches at 15 bases. In germline, CDR1 is WSHSY, CDR2 SAAADI. V dropped 6 bases and J dropped 3; count of bases not matched to a gene: 7. This CDR3 region has 17 residues. The CDR3 loop reads CASRRTSGGGSTDTQYF. CDR3 sequence (DNA): TGCGCCAGCAGACGGACTAGCGGGGGGGGATCGACAGATACGCAGTATTTT.

V is TRBV6-5 and J is TRBJ2-1, with 9 bases identical to TRBD1. The V and J ends lost 5 bases and 14 bases, in that order; junction bases with no gene match: 7. CDR1 is MNHEY and CDR2 is SVGAGI in the germline V gene. This CDR3 has 12 residues. The CDR3 DNA is TGTGCCAGCAGTATAACAGGGGGCTTGAAGTTCTTC. Translated, it gives CASSITGGLKFF.

This chain uses TRBV30 with TRBJ2-7, with D perhaps matching TRBD1 (5 bases). This CDR3 region has 19 residues. Trimming pared 1 base from V and 5 bases from J, leaving 30 bases between. Germline CDR1 GTSNPN, CDR2 SVGIG (reference sequence). This CDR3 is CAWSGRGQGESYRSHEQYF. For the CDR3, the DNA is TGTGCCTGGAGTGGTAGGGGCCAGGGTGAATCCTACAGGTCACACGAGCAGTACTTC. The whole variable domain, filled in from reference TRBV30 and TRBJ2-7, reads SQTIHQWPATLVQPVGSPLSLECTVEGTSNPNLYWYRQAAGRGLQLLFYSVGIGQISSEVPQNLSASRPQDRQFILSSKKLLLSDSGFYLCAWSGRGQGESYRSHEQYFGPGTRLTVT.

This clone was seen only once. The CDR3 nucleotides read TGCAGCGCTCAAGGGGGCTACGAGCAGTACTTC. This encodes CSAQGGYEQYF. V usage is TRBV29-1 and J usage is TRBJ2-7; D is possibly TRBD1 (6 bases). The germline V gene has CDR1 SQVTM and CDR2 ANQGSEA. V lost 7 bases and J 3 bases, leaving 10 bases between the germline ends. CDR3 length: 11 residues.

V usage is TRBV30 and J usage is TRBJ2-2; 7 bases map to TRBD1. Germline values: CDR1 GTSNPN, CDR2 SVGIG (reference sequence). V was clipped by 4 bases and J by 6 bases; unmatched bases: 2. The CDR3 has 12 residues. The CDR3 DNA reads as TGTGCCTGGAATACAGGGGCCGGGGAGCTGTTTTTT. Translated: CAWNTGAGELFF.

V gene TRBV2 combines with J gene TRBJ1-5; D is uncertain. CDR3 size: 14 residues. Trimming removed 1 base from V and 0 bases from J, with 4 bases in between. Looked up from germline, CDR1 is SNHLY and CDR2 is FYNNEI. CDR3 loop: CASSEEYSNQPQHF. As DNA, the CDR3 is TGTGCCAGCAGTGAAGAATATAGCAATCAGCCCCAGCATTTT. The variable domain in full, completed from reference TRBV2 and TRBJ1-5, reads EPEVTQTPSHQVTQMGQEVILRCVPISNHLYFYWYRQILGQKVEFLVSFYNNEISEKSEIFDDQFSVERPDGSNFTLKIRSTKLEDSAMYFCASSEEYSNQPQHFGDGTRLSIL.

V usage is TRBV3-1 (or the pseudogene TRBV3-2) and J usage is TRBJ2-1; D perhaps matches TRBD2 (6 bases). Germline V gives CDR1 LGHDT, CDR2 YNNKEL (reference sequence). V was clipped by 0 bases and J by 5 bases, with 11 bases between them. The CDR3 covers 15 residues. CDR3 protein: CASSQESAGHNEQFF. The CDR3 DNA reads TGTGCCAGCAGCCAAGAGTCGGCGGGGCACAATGAGCAGTTCTTC.

This chain connects TRBV27 to TRBJ2-7; 10 positions match TRBD2. Trimming took 6 bases from V and 2 from J; bases not matched to a gene: 4. The CDR3 sequence is 14 residues long. The germline CDR1 and CDR2 sequences are MNHEY and SMNVEV (reference sequence). CDR3 sequence: CASSILAGAYEQYF. The CDR3 DNA is TGTGCCAGCAGCATTCTAGCGGGGGCCTACGAGCAGTACTTC.

This chain connects TRBV30 to TRBJ2-3, with TRBD1 matching over 10 bases. V trimming: 7 bases; J trimming: 3 bases; junction bases outside the gene matches: 4. The CDR3 is made up of 13 amino acids. Germline V gene sequence: CDR1 GTSNPN, CDR2 SVGIG (reference sequence). The CDR3 bases are TGTGCCTTTGGGACAGGGGTGACAGATACGCAGTATTTT. Amino acid sequence: CAFGTGVTDTQYF. Complete variable domain (other parts from reference TRBV30 and TRBJ2-3): SQTIHQWPATLVQPVGSPLSLECTVEGTSNPNLYWYRQAAGRGLQLLFYSVGIGQISSEVPQNLSASRPQDRQFILSSKKLLLSDSGFYLCAFGTGVTDTQYFGPGTRLTVL.

The J gene is TRBJ1-2, the V gene TRBV21-1; the table assigns TRBD1, which was not confirmed against the DNA. TRBV21-1 is annotated as a pseudogene. This CDR3 has 18 amino acids. CDR3 in amino acids: CASSRGSGTGLANYGYTF. The CDR3 bases are TGTGCCAGCAGCAGGGGATCCGGGACAGGGTTAGCTAACTATGGCTACACCTTC.

This chain connects TRBV30 to TRBJ1-1, with D tentatively TRBD1 (5 bases). The CDR3 consists of 12 residues. CDR1 is GTSNPN, CDR2 SVGIG, per germline (reference sequence). Trimming cost V 1 base and J 4 bases, with 7 bases left between them. CDR3: CAWSGTLTEAFF. The CDR3 bases are TGTGCCTGGAGTGGGACACTCACTGAAGCTTTCTTT.

The V and J genes are TRBV7-2 and TRBJ2-7; maybe TRBD1 (5 bases). Trimming shortened V by 6 bases and J by 2 bases, and 14 bases separated the two germline ends. CDR3 length: 14 amino acids. Germline-derived CDR1 and CDR2 are SGHTA and FQGNSA. Written as DNA, the CDR3 is TGTGCCAGCAGTCGAGACAGAATCGCCTACGAGCAGTACTTC. As protein: CASSRDRIAYEQYF.

This clone was counted once. The genes are TRBV3-1 (or the pseudogene TRBV3-2) and TRBJ1-4, with TRBD1 matching over 9 bases. The germline CDR1 and CDR2 sequences are LGHDT and YNNKEL (reference sequence). J gave up 7 bases and V 2 bases, and 8 bases lay outside the gene matches. The CDR3 is 16 amino acids. The CDR3 loop is CASSQRTGGGGEKLFF. The CDR3 coding sequence is TGTGCCAGCAGCCAACGTACAGGGGGCGGAGGTGAAAAACTGTTTTTT.

The chain uses TRBV19 and TRBJ1-1, with D tentatively TRBD1 (6 bases). This CDR3 has 17 amino acids. V gave up 0 bases and J gave up 1 base, with 15 bases separating them. CDR1 is LNHDA and CDR2 is SQIVND in the germline V gene (reference sequence). The CDR3 sequence is CASSIDRGRGTNTEAFF. CDR3 DNA: TGTGCCAGTAGTATAGACCGGGGCAGGGGCACGAACACTGAAGCTTTCTTT.

The genes are TRBV12-3 or TRBV12-4 and TRBJ2-7, with D unclear. This CDR3 has 13 amino acids. Between the trimmed V and J ends, which lost 4 bases and 5 bases, there was a span of 12 bases. CDR3 amino acids: CASSSPPSHEQYF. The CDR3 DNA sequence: TGTGCCAGCAGTTCCCCTCCCTCTCACGAGCAGTACTTC.